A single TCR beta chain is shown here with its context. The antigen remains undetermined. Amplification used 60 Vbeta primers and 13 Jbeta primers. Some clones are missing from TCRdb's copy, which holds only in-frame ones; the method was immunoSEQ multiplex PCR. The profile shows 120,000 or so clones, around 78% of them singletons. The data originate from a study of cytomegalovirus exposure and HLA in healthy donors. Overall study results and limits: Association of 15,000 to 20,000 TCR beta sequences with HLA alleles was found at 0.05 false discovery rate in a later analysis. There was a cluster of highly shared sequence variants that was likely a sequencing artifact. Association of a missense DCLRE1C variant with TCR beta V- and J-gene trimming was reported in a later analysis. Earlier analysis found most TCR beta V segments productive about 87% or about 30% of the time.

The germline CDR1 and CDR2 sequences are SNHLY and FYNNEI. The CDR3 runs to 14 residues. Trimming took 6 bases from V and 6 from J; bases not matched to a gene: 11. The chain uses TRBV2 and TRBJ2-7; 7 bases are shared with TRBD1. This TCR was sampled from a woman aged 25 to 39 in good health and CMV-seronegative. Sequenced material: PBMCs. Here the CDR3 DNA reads TGTGCCAGCAGGAAACAGGGGACCGCCGGCGAGCAGTACTTC. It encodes CASRKQGTAGEQYF. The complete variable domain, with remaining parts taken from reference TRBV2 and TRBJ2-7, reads EPEVTQTPSHQVTQMGQEVILRCVPISNHLYFYWYRQILGQKVEFLVSFYNNEISEKSEIFDDQFSVERPDGSNFTLKIRSTKLEDSAMYFCASRKQGTAGEQYFGPGTRLTVT.